The next 31 T cell receptor beta chains were all read from a single sample in a study of vaccination and CD4 T cells after COVID-19. With the Oncomine TCR Beta short-read assay, DNA from cultured CD4+ T cells was sequenced. TCRdb reanalysed the PCR reads using MiXCR and keeps one entry per CDR3 protein. The repertoire holds 4,500 to 5,500 distinct CDR3 sequences, with 60% as singletons. Treatment denoted: roughly 11-day PBMC culture with coronavirus spike peptide pools or control peptides (ViraFEST assay). Ahead of the COVID-19 pandemic (2011-2018), the CD4+ T cells of the unexposed donor were collected. No antigen has been identified for these receptors. The specimen sequenced was CD4+ T cells from blood, cultured in vitro. These receptors all stem from a human donor in good health.

This rearrangement joins TRBV6-1 to TRBJ2-3; D is uncertain. From germline, CDR1 is MNHNS and CDR2 SASEGT. Trimming removed 1 base at V and 1 base at J, with 12 bases between. The CDR3 is made up of 16 amino acids. CDR3 loop: CASSEGGGLGTDTQYF. CDR3 DNA sequence: TGTGCCAGCAGTGAAGGGGGTGGATTGGGCACAGATACGCAGTATTTT.

V and J are TRBV20-1 and TRBJ1-6; 7 bases are a match to TRBD1. With 2 bases clipped from V and 5 bases from J, the junction kept 6 bases outside the gene matches. This CDR3 has 15 amino acids. In germline, CDR1 is DFQATT, CDR2 SNEGSKA (reference sequence). The CDR3 bases are TGCAGTGCTAGAAGAGCAGGGGGGAATAATTCACCCCTCCACTTT. As protein: CSARRAGGNNSPLHF.

The chain combines TRBV12-3 or TRBV12-4 with TRBJ1-3; D is possibly TRBD1 (6 bases). The ends were cut back, 5 bases at V and 4 bases at J, with 12 bases in the middle. The CDR3 spans 14 residues. Written as DNA, the CDR3 is TGTGCCAGCAGTCAACAGGGATTAGGAAACACCATATATTTT. Its translation is CASSQQGLGNTIYF.

This clonotype was recorded once. This chain uses TRBV7-2 with TRBJ2-7; 11 positions match TRBD2. The CDR3 consists of 15 residues. J gave up 2 bases and V 4 bases, and 4 bases lay outside the gene matches. CDR1 SGHTA and CDR2 FQGNSA come from the germline V gene. CDR3 loop: CASSWLAGGAYEQYF. The CDR3 region has the DNA TGTGCCAGCAGCTGGTTAGCGGGGGGGGCCTACGAGCAGTACTTC. The full variable domain, rest sourced from reference TRBV7-2 and TRBJ2-7, is GAGVSQSPSNKVTEKGKDVELRCDPISGHTALYWYRQSLGQGLEFLIYFQGNSAPDKSGLPSDRFSAERTGGSVSTLTIQRTQQEDSAVYLCASSWLAGGAYEQYFGPGTRLTVT.

The chain combines TRBV27 with TRBJ1-4; D unclear. The CDR3 loop spans 14 amino acids. The V end was cut by 8 bases, the J end by 8 bases, with 18 bases between. Germline assignment: CDR1 MNHEY and CDR2 SMNVEV (reference sequence). CDR3 in DNA: TGTGCCAGCGGTCACTTCACAGTCAGCGAAAAACTGTTTTTT. Translating it yields CASGHFTVSEKLFF. Looking up the rest from reference TRBV27 and TRBJ1-4 gives the full variable domain: EAQVTQNPRYLITVTGKKLTVTCSQNMNHEYMSWYRQDPGLGLRQIYYSMNVEVTDKGDVPEGYKVSRKEKRNFPLILESPSPNQTSLYFCASGHFTVSEKLFFGSGTQLSVL.

This clonotype has only a few counts. The chain combines TRBV7-2 with TRBJ2-2; 7 nucleotides align to TRBD2. The CDR3 is 14 amino acids. Germline V gene data show CDR1 as SGHTA and CDR2 as FQGNSA. V shed 5 bases and J 7 bases; nucleotides not matched to a gene: 7. The CDR3 DNA reads as TGTGCCAGCAGCCCAAGGGACTACCGCGGGGAGCTGTTTTTT. This gives the protein CASSPRDYRGELFF.

The rearrangement links TRBV28 to TRBJ1-1; TRBD1 matches at 9 bases. The germline CDR1 and CDR2 sequences are MDHEN and SYDVKM. J was trimmed by 5 bases and V by 6 bases; bases with no gene match: 10. The CDR3 consists of 15 residues. CDR3 DNA: TGTGCCAGCAGAGAGAGGACAGGGGTGGGGACTGAAGCTTTCTTT. It yields the protein CASRERTGVGTEAFF.

The chain employs TRBV10-3 and TRBJ2-3; D perhaps matches TRBD2 (6 bases). V dropped 8 bases and J dropped 1 base, with 10 bases sitting between them. Looked up from germline, CDR1 is ENHRY and CDR2 is SYGVKD. The CDR3 covers 13 residues. CDR3 sequence (DNA): TGTGCCATCGGGGGGACGGGCACAGATACGCAGTATTTT. Its translation is CAIGGTGTDTQYF.

The table lists this clonotype with a few counts. This chain links TRBV28 with TRBJ1-1; maybe TRBD1 (5 bases). This CDR3 region has 14 residues. CDR1 is MDHEN, CDR2 SYDVKM, per germline. V lost 5 bases, J lost 1 base, and 11 bases lay in between. The CDR3 region is CASSINQGNTEAFF. The CDR3 DNA reads TGTGCCAGCAGTATTAACCAGGGGAACACTGAAGCTTTCTTT.

This clonotype occurred a few times. The gene calls are TRBV5-5 and TRBJ1-2; D not certain. Deletions cut 0 bases from V and 5 bases from J, with 8 bases between. This CDR3 is built from 13 residues. CDR1 SGHKS and CDR2 YYEKEE come from the germline V gene (reference sequence). The CDR3 protein is CASSLEAEYGYTF. The CDR3 DNA follows: TGTGCCAGCAGCTTGGAGGCAGAATATGGCTACACCTTC.

This clonotype is categorized as medium-sized (0.01 to 0.1%). The V gene is TRBV29-1, the J gene TRBJ2-7, with a tentative D call TRBD1 (6 bases). This CDR3 contains 13 residues. Trimming cost V 5 bases and J 7 bases, with 18 bases left between them. Germline CDR1 and CDR2: SQVTM and ANQGSEA. CDR3 sequence reads: CSVTRRGTREQYF. In DNA, the CDR3 is TGCAGCGTTACAAGAAGGGGGACAAGGGAGCAGTACTTC.

V and J are TRBV12-3 or TRBV12-4 and TRBJ1-1; D might be TRBD1 (5 bases). This CDR3 spans 13 amino acids. V was pared by 6 bases and J by 5 bases, with 13 bases between. CDR3 DNA: TGTGCCAGCAGCAAGCAGGGCCCAACTGAAGCTTTCTTT. This encodes CASSKQGPTEAFF.

Written as DNA, the CDR3 is TGCGCCAGCAGTCATTTTGTAGGGGGCTCCTACAATGAGCAGTTCTTC. Residues: CASSHFVGGSYNEQFF. The chain uses TRBV10-1 and TRBJ2-1; D might be TRBD1 (6 bases). V was clipped by 5 bases and J by 0 bases, with 14 bases between them. This CDR3 is 16 amino acids long. Looked up from germline, CDR1 is WNHNN and CDR2 is SYGVQD (reference sequence).

The V and J genes are TRBV6-2 or TRBV6-3 and TRBJ1-5; 8 bases are shared with TRBD1. The V segment lost 8 bases and the J segment 4 bases; nucleotides outside the gene matches: 4. Germline V gives CDR1 MNHEY, CDR2 SVGEGT. The CDR3 has 13 amino acids. As DNA, the CDR3 is TGTGCCAGCGGGGACAGGCGGAATCAGCCCCAGCATTTT. It yields the protein CASGDRRNQPQHF.

In this sample, this clonotype turned up a few times. This chain links TRBV6-1 with TRBJ2-3, with D maybe TRBD2 (5 bases). Germline assignment: CDR1 MNHNS and CDR2 SASEGT. Trimming removed 1 base from V and 4 bases from J, with 12 bases in between. The length of the CDR3 is 15 residues. The CDR3 bases are TGTGCCAGCAGTGAAGTGGGAGTGCGAGCAGATACGCAGTATTTT. This gives the protein CASSEVGVRADTQYF.

The chain links TRBV20-1 to TRBJ1-6, with 8 bases lining up with TRBD1. This CDR3 has 15 amino acids. Germline trimming cut 6 bases from V and 7 bases from J; bases unmatched to any gene: 11. CDR1 is DFQATT and CDR2 is SNEGSKA in the germline V gene (reference sequence). CDR3 amino acids: CSASIRDRKNSPLHF. The CDR3 DNA is TGCAGTGCGAGCATCCGGGACAGGAAAAATTCACCCCTCCACTTT.

This chain links TRBV6-5 with TRBJ2-7; a possible D gene is TRBD2 (5 bases). This CDR3 has 14 residues. Germline CDR1 MNHEY, CDR2 SVGAGI. The V end was cut by 4 bases, the J end by 1 base, with 11 bases between. The CDR3 spells CASSLEGGSYEQYF. In nucleotides, the CDR3 is TGTGCCAGCAGTTTAGAGGGTGGGTCCTACGAGCAGTACTTC.

The sample holds one count of this clonotype. This sequence joins TRBV4-3 and TRBJ2-3; TRBD2 matches at 13 bases. This CDR3 is 15 amino acids long. V was clipped by 4 bases and J by 6 bases; unmatched bases: 4. Germline assignment: CDR1 LGHNA and CDR2 YSLEER. The CDR3 DNA is TGCGCCAGCAGCCTTGGACTAGCGGGGGTGGATACGCAGTATTTT. It codes for CASSLGLAGVDTQYF.

CDR3 coding DNA: TGTGCCAGCATACAAACTAGGAGCCCACCCAGGCTCAGGGGTAAAGGTGGCTACACCTTC. Translated, it gives CASIQTRSPPRLRGKGGYTF. The gene calls are TRBV28 and TRBJ1-2, with a possible D match to TRBD1 (6 bases). The V gene's germline CDR1 is MDHEN and CDR2 SYDVKM. V shed 7 bases and J shed 7 bases, with 37 bases lying between them. There are 20 residues in the CDR3.

The rearrangement links TRBV5-1 to TRBJ2-3, with a tentative D call TRBD2 (6 bases). Trimming took off 0 bases at V and 4 bases at J, with 12 bases between the two ends. The CDR3 extends over 15 amino acids. Germline loops: CDR1 SGHRS, CDR2 YFSETQ. CDR3 sequence reads: CASSLEFGGADTQYF. In DNA, the CDR3 is TGCGCCAGCAGCTTGGAATTTGGAGGGGCAGATACGCAGTATTTT.

The sample holds one count of this clonotype. This chain joins TRBV12-5 and TRBJ1-5; TRBD1 agrees at 8 bases. Unmatched junction bases numbered 7, after V lost 6 bases and J lost 3 bases. CDR3 size: 15 residues. CDR1 and CDR2 (germline): LGHNT, FRNRAP. The CDR3 sequence is CASGPTDRANQPQHF. The CDR3 nucleotides read TGTGCTAGTGGACCGACGGACAGGGCCAATCAGCCCCAGCATTTT. Together with reference TRBV12-5 and TRBJ1-5, the CDR3 gives the full variable domain: DARVTQTPRHKVTEMGQEVTMRCQPILGHNTVFWYRQTMMQGLELLAYFRNRAPLDDSGMPKDRFSAEMPDATLATLKIQPSEPRDSAVYFCASGPTDRANQPQHFGDGTRLSIL.

The chain combines TRBV19 with TRBJ2-6; possible D gene TRBD1, 6 bases. The germline CDR1 and CDR2 sequences are LNHDA and SQIVND (reference sequence). This CDR3 comprises 19 residues. V lost 7 bases, J lost 0 bases, and 22 bases lay in between. CDR3 region: CASNLRGQGPLSGANVLTF. DNA for the CDR3: TGTGCCAGTAACCTCCGTGGGCAGGGGCCTCTCTCTGGGGCCAACGTCCTGACTTTC.

The chain carries TRBV7-2 and TRBJ1-6; D unclear. Germline CDR1 reads SGHTA; CDR2 reads FQGNSA. V lost 5 bases and J lost 7, with 9 bases in between. The CDR3 contains 13 residues. CDR3 sequence: CASSPLQNSPLHF. In DNA form, the CDR3 reads TGTGCCAGCAGCCCGCTACAGAATTCACCCCTCCACTTT.

The chain uses TRBV7-6 and TRBJ2-2; no clear D. Germline CDR1 is SGHVS and CDR2 is FNYEAQ. V lost 7 bases and J lost 1, with 7 bases in between. The CDR3 is made up of 13 amino acids. The CDR3 nucleotides are TGTGCCAGCAACGTACTGAACACCGGGGAGCTGTTTTTT. Amino acid sequence: CASNVLNTGELFF. The variable domain in full, completed from reference TRBV7-6 and TRBJ2-2, reads GAGVSQSPRYKVTKRGQDVALRCDPISGHVSLYWYRQALGQGPEFLTYFNYEAQQDKSGLPNDRFSAERPEGSISTLTIQRTEQRDSAMYRCASNVLNTGELFFGEGSRLTVL.

This clonotype was observed once. This sequence joins TRBV2 and TRBJ2-3, with a weak D call TRBD1 (6 bases). Germline loops: CDR1 SNHLY, CDR2 FYNNEI. The V gene lost 5 bases and the J gene lost 4 bases, with 19 bases spanning the gap. This CDR3 contains 16 residues. The CDR3 protein is CASSPTGHSVADTQYF. CDR3 nucleotide sequence: TGTGCCAGCAGTCCTACGGGACACTCAGTCGCAGATACGCAGTATTTT.

The V and J genes are TRBV2 and TRBJ1-2, with 8 bases lining up with TRBD1. The CDR3 contains 15 residues. The V gene end was trimmed by 8 bases and the J gene end by 6 bases; junction bases not matched to a gene: 14. The germline V gene has CDR1 SNHLY and CDR2 FYNNEI. The CDR3, as DNA: TGTGCCAGCTCTTTACGTCAGGGGGCGGGCGATGGCTACACCTTC. Amino acids: CASSLRQGAGDGYTF.

This sequence joins TRBV6-5 and TRBJ2-5; D is uncertain. V lost 2 bases and J lost 4, with 14 bases in between. The CDR3 consists of 15 residues. Germline V gene lookup returns CDR1 MNHEY and CDR2 SVGAGI. The CDR3 nucleotides read TGTGCCAGCAGTTACGGATCAGAGGTGGCAGAGACCCAGTACTTC. Translated, it gives CASSYGSEVAETQYF.

The chain recombines TRBV2 with TRBJ1-2; D is ambiguous. The germline V gene encodes CDR1 SNHLY and CDR2 FYNNEI. The CDR3 loop spans 13 amino acids. Trimming took off 7 bases at V and 7 bases at J, with 16 bases between the two ends. CDR3 bases: TGTGCCAGCAAAAGGGCCCTCCCGGGTGGCTACACCTTC. This sequence encodes CASKRALPGGYTF. Supplemented by reference TRBV2 and TRBJ1-2, the full variable domain reads EPEVTQTPSHQVTQMGQEVILRCVPISNHLYFYWYRQILGQKVEFLVSFYNNEISEKSEIFDDQFSVERPDGSNFTLKIRSTKLEDSAMYFCASKRALPGGYTFGSGTRLTVV.

This clonotype came up a few times. The V and J genes are TRBV20-1 and TRBJ1-6, with TRBD1 identical over 10 bases. Unmatched junction bases numbered 10, after V lost 6 bases and J lost 8 bases. CDR3 length: 15 residues. In germline, CDR1 is DFQATT, CDR2 SNEGSKA (reference sequence). Written as DNA, the CDR3 is TGCAGTGCCCAAGCCCCGGGACAGGGGTATTCACCCCTCCACTTT. Its protein product is CSAQAPGQGYSPLHF.

This clonotype was seen more than once but under ten times. The CDR3 sequence: CASSLTGNQPQHF. The CDR3 coding sequence is TGTGCCAGCAGTTTAACAGGGAACCAGCCCCAGCATTTT. V gene TRBV6-2 or TRBV6-3 combines with J gene TRBJ1-5; D is possibly TRBD1 (6 bases). Germline loops: CDR1 MNHEY, CDR2 SVGEGT. The V end was cut by 4 bases, the J end by 7 bases, with 11 bases between. The CDR3 runs 13 residues.

The chain is built from TRBV14 and TRBJ2-7, with 10 bases identical to TRBD2. The CDR3 is 15 residues long. CDR1 is SGHDN, CDR2 FVKESK, per germline. Trimming at V came to 4 bases and at J to 3 bases, leaving 6 bases not matched to a gene. Here the CDR3 reads CASSLTSGNVYEQYF. As DNA, the CDR3 is TGTGCCAGCAGCCTAACTAGCGGGAATGTCTACGAGCAGTACTTC.